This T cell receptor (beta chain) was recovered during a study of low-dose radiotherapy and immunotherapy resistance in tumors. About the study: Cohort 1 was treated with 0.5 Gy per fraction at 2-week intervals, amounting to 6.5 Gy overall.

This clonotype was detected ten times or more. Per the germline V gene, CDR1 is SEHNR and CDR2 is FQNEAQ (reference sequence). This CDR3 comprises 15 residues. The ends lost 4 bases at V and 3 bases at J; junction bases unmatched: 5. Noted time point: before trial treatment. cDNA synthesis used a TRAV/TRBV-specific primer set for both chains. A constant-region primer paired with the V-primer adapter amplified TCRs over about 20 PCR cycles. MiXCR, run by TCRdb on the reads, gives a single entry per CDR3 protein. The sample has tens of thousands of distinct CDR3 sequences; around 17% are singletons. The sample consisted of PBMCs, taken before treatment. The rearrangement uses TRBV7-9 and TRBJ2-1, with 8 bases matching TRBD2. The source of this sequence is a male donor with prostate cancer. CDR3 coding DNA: TGTGCCAGCAGCTCTACTAGCGGAGACTACAATGAGCAGTTCTTC. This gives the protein CASSSTSGDYNEQFF. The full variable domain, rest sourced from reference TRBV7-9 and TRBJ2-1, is DTGVSQNPRHKITKRGQNVTFRCDPISEHNRLYWYRQTLGQGPEFLTYFQNEAQLEKSRLLSDRFSAERPKGSFSTLEIQRTEQGDSAMYLCASSSTSGDYNEQFFGPGTRLTVL.